This T cell receptor beta chain was observed in a study of T cell changes during pregnancy in multiple sclerosis. Assay: immunoSEQ multiplex PCR; the TCRdb copy retains only in-frame clones and omits some. The sample carries 47,000 or so clones, around 90% recorded once. After removal of 4 bases from V and 5 bases from J, the junction contained 1 base not matched to a gene. Germline V gives CDR1 MGHRA, CDR2 YSYEKL. The CDR3 is made up of 14 amino acids. The input for sequencing was peripheral blood, taken after pregnancy. The source of this sequence is a female donor in good health, enrolled as a control in a pregnancy study. V gene TRBV4-1 combines with J gene TRBJ2-5; TRBD2 agrees at 13 bases. CDR3 loop: CASSPGLAGETQYF. The CDR3 region has the DNA TGCGCCAGCAGCCCGGGACTAGCGGGGGAGACCCAGTACTTC.